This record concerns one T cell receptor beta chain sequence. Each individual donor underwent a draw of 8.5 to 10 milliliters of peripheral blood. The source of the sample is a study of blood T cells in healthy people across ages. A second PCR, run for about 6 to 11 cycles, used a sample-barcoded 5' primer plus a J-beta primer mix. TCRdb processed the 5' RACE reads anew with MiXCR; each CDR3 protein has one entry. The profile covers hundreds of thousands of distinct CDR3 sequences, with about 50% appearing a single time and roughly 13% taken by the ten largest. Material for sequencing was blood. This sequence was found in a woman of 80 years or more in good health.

CDR3 nucleotide sequence: TGCGCCAGCAGCCAAGCCCTTCAGGGTGCTGGTGGGGCCAACGTCCTGACTTTC. It yields the protein CASSQALQGAGGANVLTF. The V and J genes are TRBV4-3 and TRBJ2-6, with D tentatively TRBD1 (5 bases). Germline CDR1 is LGHNA and CDR2 is YSLEER. V was clipped by 1 base and J by 3 bases, with 16 bases between them. This CDR3 spans 18 amino acids.